This T cell receptor (beta chain) was recorded in a study of shared clonotypes between healthy human individuals. Trimming removed 5 bases from V and 6 bases from J, with 10 bases in between. Looked up from germline, CDR1 is MDHEN and CDR2 is SYDVKM. The CDR3 consists of 12 residues. Naive CD8 cells were CD45RO-negative, positively selected for CCR7, excluding terminally differentiated effector memory CD45RA+ cells. Assay: immunoSEQ multiplex PCR; the TCRdb copy retains only in-frame clones and omits some. This table holds roughly 2 million clones, about 95% found once. Sequencing input: naive CD8+ T cells sorted from blood. The V gene is TRBV28, the J gene TRBJ1-1; no definite D call. The receptor comes from a man aged 18 to 30 in good health. The CDR3, as DNA: TGTGCCAGCAGTGAGGTAGGTCCTGAAGCTTTCTTT. Translation gives CASSEVGPEAFF. The entire variable domain, with the rest obtained from reference TRBV28 and TRBJ1-1, is as follows: DVKVTQSSRYLVKRTGEKVFLECVQDMDHENMFWYRQDPGLGLRLIYFSYDVKMKEKGDIPEGYSVSREKKERFSLILESASTNQTSMYLCASSEVGPEAFFGQGTRLTVV.